Only a few counts were recorded for the clone carrying this T cell receptor (beta chain). This sample was taken from a study of T cells in Graves' hyperthyroidism and ophthalmopathy. TCR beta CDR3 sequences were amplified from RNA transcripts. Using the HTBI primer set, a first-round RT-PCR was run on the TCR CDR3. TCRdb fed the multiplex PCR reads into MiXCR, producing one record per CDR3 protein. In the table there are around 600,000 distinct CDR3 sequences, approximately 14% of which are singletons. J lost 1 base, V lost 6 bases, and 9 bases had no gene match. Looked up from germline, CDR1 is SGHRS and CDR2 is YFSETQ. This CDR3 is built from 16 residues. Together with thyroid ultrasound, orbital computed tomography, serum thyroxine and TRAb, clinical symptoms were used for diagnoses.

The sample was blood. This sequence originates from a woman aged 45-65 years with Graves' ophthalmopathy. The chain recombines TRBV5-1 with TRBJ2-2; the match to TRBD1 covers 7 bases. Written as DNA, the CDR3 is TGCGCCAGCACCATACAGGGGAGTCGGAACACCGGGGAGCTGTTTTTT. The encoded protein is CASTIQGSRNTGELFF.